Listed below are T cell receptor beta chains from one sample, sequenced in a study of blood T cell repertoires in COVID-19. Here immunoSEQ multiplex PCR was the method, and the copy in TCRdb shows in-frame clones only, minus some. The table shows roughly 270,000 clones, with 88% occurring only once. Source material: peripheral blood. These receptors were collected from a man between 18 and 29 years old with active or convalescent COVID-19. Both conserved end residues are part of each CDR3. Each record gives: D gene, V gene, clone size, J gene, CDR3 DNA, CDR3 protein. The D gene is left open where the match is weak. Not all rows give a size; the values are once, few, many and, for expanded clones, a class.

.	TRBV5-1	.	TRBJ2-5	TGCGCCAGCAGCCCAGACCAAGAGACCCAGTACTTC	CASSPDQETQYF
.	TRBV12-3/TRBV12-4	.	TRBJ1-6	TGTGCCAGCAGCGGGGGGAGCAATTCACCCCTCCACTTT	CASSGGSNSPLHF
.	TRBV6-5	.	TRBJ1-1	TGTGCCAGCAGTTACCCGAGTACTGAAGCTTTCTTT	CASSYPSTEAFF
.	TRBV6-7	.	TRBJ2-3	TGTGCCAGCAGTTACTCCCGGAGGGCGACAGATACGCAGTATTTT	CASSYSRRATDTQYF
.	TRBV7-8	.	TRBJ2-1	TGTGCCAGCAGCTTCAGGGAAGGGGACAATGAGCAGTTCTTC	CASSFREGDNEQFF
TRBD1	TRBV19	.	TRBJ2-4	TGTGCCAGTAGTGGTGGACAGGATCTAGCCAAAAACATTCAGTACTTC	CASSGGQDLAKNIQYF
.	TRBV6-1	.	TRBJ1-4	TGTGCCAGCAGTGACCTGGCAGGGCCAACTAATGAAAAACTGTTTTTT	CASSDLAGPTNEKLFF
TRBD2	TRBV7-8	once	TRBJ2-5	TGTGCCAGCAGCGTCAGTCCCGGGACTAGCTTTGGAGAGACCCAGTACTTC	CASSVSPGTSFGETQYF
TRBD1	TRBV19	.	TRBJ1-6	TGTGCCAGTAGCCCCCTCCAGACAGGGTCGAACTCACCCCTCCACTTT	CASSPLQTGSNSPLHF
.	TRBV2	.	TRBJ1-4	TGTGCCAGCAACCCGAGGACAGTTTTTTCAACTAATGAAAAACTGTTTTTT	CASNPRTVFSTNEKLFF
TRBD1	TRBV2	.	TRBJ1-5	TGTGCCACTGGACAGGGTCGTCAGCCCCAGCATTTT	CATGQGRQPQHF
.	TRBV18	.	TRBJ1-2	TGTGCCAGCTCACCGGGACAAGGTGGCTACACCTTC	CASSPGQGGYTF
.	TRBV19	.	TRBJ1-2	TGTGCCAGTAGTAGAGATGGACACCCCAACTTAGCTAACTATGGCTACACCTTC	CASSRDGHPNLANYGYTF
TRBD1	TRBV4-1	.	TRBJ2-2	TGCGCCAGCAAGGGACAGGGGTCAATCAGCACCGGGGAGCTGTTTTTT	CASKGQGSISTGELFF
.	TRBV19	few	TRBJ2-7	TGTGCCAGTAGTATGGCGGGCTACAGCGAGCAGTACTTC	CASSMAGYSEQYF
.	TRBV29-1	.	TRBJ2-2	TGCAGCGTTGAGGAGCATAAAAACACCGGGGAGCTGTTTTTT	CSVEEHKNTGELFF
.	TRBV3-1/TRBV3-2	.	TRBJ1-1	TGTGCCAGCAGCCAAGATACACAGGGAGTAACGAACACTGAAGCTTTCTTT	CASSQDTQGVTNTEAFF
.	TRBV24-1	.	TRBJ1-1	TGTGCCACCAGTGATTGCTTGGCCGGGAGCGGGACTGAAGCTTTCTTT	CATSDCLAGSGTEAFF
.	TRBV19	.	TRBJ1-6	TGTGCCAGTAGTATCGGAGACTACTCCTATAATTCACCCCTCCACTTT	CASSIGDYSYNSPLHF